A single sample is the source of the 18 T cell receptor beta chains below, sequenced in a study of CD8+ T cells in alopecia areata. Isolated RNA was reverse transcribed into cDNA used as the sequencing template. Generated by immunoSEQ multiplex PCR, the TCRdb table keeps only in-frame clones and is missing some. This sample has 110,000 to 150,000 clones; approximately 51% occur once, and the top ten carry approximately 1%. Sequenced here: CD4+ T cells sorted from blood, sampled at week 0. These receptors were collected from a human donor with alopecia areata.

This clone appeared many times. The V gene is TRBV5-1, the J gene TRBJ2-2, with TRBD2 identical over 10 bases. V shed 5 bases and J 3 bases; nucleotides not matched to a gene: 10. The CDR3 has 17 residues. CDR1 and CDR2 from the germline V gene are SGHRS and YFSETQ. CDR3: CASSCLAGDKDTGELFF. As DNA, the CDR3 is TGCGCCAGCAGTTGCCTAGCGGGAGATAAGGACACCGGGGAGCTGTTTTTT.

The chain links TRBV28 to TRBJ2-7; 11 bases are shared with TRBD2. Germline V lookup: CDR1 MDHEN, CDR2 SYDVKM. The CDR3 is made up of 15 amino acids. V lost 4 bases to trimming and J lost 1 base; unmatched junction nucleotides: 3. This CDR3 is CASSSGTSGSYEQYF. CDR3 nucleotides: TGTGCCAGCAGTTCCGGGACTAGCGGATCCTACGAGCAGTACTTC.

The chain joins TRBV14 to TRBJ1-3; D is uncertain. The ends were cut back, 1 base at V and 0 bases at J, with 10 bases in the middle. This CDR3 is 16 amino acids long. Germline V gives CDR1 SGHDN, CDR2 FVKESK. The CDR3 DNA is TGTGCCAGCAGCCAAGTTGGGCCACTCTCTGGAAACACCATATATTTT. Translated: CASSQVGPLSGNTIYF.

This CDR3 is CSVSTGTDRWGYTF. CDR3 nucleotide sequence: TGCAGCGTTTCCACCGGGACAGATCGTTGGGGCTACACCTTC. The V gene is TRBV29-1, the J gene TRBJ1-2; TRBD1 matches at 7 bases. CDR3 length: 14 amino acids. The V gene's germline CDR1 is SQVTM and CDR2 ANQGSEA. V trimming: 5 bases; J trimming: 8 bases; junction bases outside the gene matches: 14.

This clone appeared once. The rearrangement links TRBV7-9 to TRBJ1-1; a weak D match, TRBD1 (5 bases). V lost 5 bases, J lost 1 base, and 11 bases lay in between. The CDR3 runs to 14 residues. CDR1 is SEHNR and CDR2 is FQNEAQ in the germline V gene (reference sequence). CDR3 region: CASSSSGANTEAFF. CDR3 coding DNA: TGTGCCAGCAGCAGTAGCGGGGCGAACACTGAAGCTTTCTTT. Supplemented by reference TRBV7-9 and TRBJ1-1, the full variable domain reads DTGVSQNPRHKITKRGQNVTFRCDPISEHNRLYWYRQTLGQGPEFLTYFQNEAQLEKSRLLSDRFSAERPKGSFSTLEIQRTEQGDSAMYLCASSSSGANTEAFFGQGTRLTVV.

This clone was observed many times. The rearrangement joins TRBV18 to TRBJ2-7; the match to TRBD2 covers 11 bases. The J segment lost 3 bases and the V segment lost 1 base, leaving 5 bases of the junction unmatched. This CDR3 has 16 residues. The germline V gene encodes CDR1 KGHSH and CDR2 LQKENI. CDR3 residues: CASSPRGGTSGYEQYF. In nucleotides, the CDR3 is TGTGCCAGCTCACCACGTGGGGGGACTAGCGGCTACGAGCAGTACTTC.

The chain couples TRBV9 to TRBJ2-5, with TRBD2 matching over 10 bases. CDR3 length equals 15 residues. Germline lookup yields CDR1 SGDLS and CDR2 YYNGEE. J gave up 5 bases and V 0 bases, and 4 bases lay outside the gene matches. The CDR3 bases are TGTGCCAGCAGCGTAGGGGTTAGCGGGAGGGAGACCCAGTACTTC. Residues: CASSVGVSGRETQYF.

This clone turned up a few times. This chain connects TRBV6-6 to TRBJ1-3; a weak D match, TRBD1 (6 bases). The CDR3 has 14 amino acids. Between the trimmed V and J ends, which lost 6 bases and 4 bases, there was a span of 13 bases. Germline values: CDR1 MNHNY, CDR2 SVGAGI (reference sequence). Here the CDR3 DNA reads TGTGCCAGCAGCCCCGACAGGACGGGAAACACCATATATTTT. Protein sequence: CASSPDRTGNTIYF.

The chain uses TRBV28 and TRBJ1-4; possible D gene TRBD1, 5 bases. CDR1 is MDHEN and CDR2 is SYDVKM in the germline V gene. Trimming took off 3 bases at V and 0 bases at J, with 8 bases between the two ends. This CDR3 has 15 amino acids. The CDR3 bases are TGTGCCAGCAGTTTTTCAGGGACAACTAATGAAAAACTGTTTTTT. Translation: CASSFSGTTNEKLFF. Drawing the rest from reference TRBV28 and TRBJ1-4, the complete variable domain is DVKVTQSSRYLVKRTGEKVFLECVQDMDHENMFWYRQDPGLGLRLIYFSYDVKMKEKGDIPEGYSVSREKKERFSLILESASTNQTSMYLCASSFSGTTNEKLFFGSGTQLSVL.

The J gene is TRBJ2-2, the V gene TRBV29-1; D not certain. CDR3 length: 13 amino acids. Germline loops: CDR1 SQVTM, CDR2 ANQGSEA. CDR3 nucleotide sequence: TGCGCGGTGGCCGAAAGGAGCACCGGGGAGCTGTTTTTT. Its translation is CAVAERSTGELFF.

There are a few counts of this clone. The V gene is TRBV29-1, the J gene TRBJ2-4, with 7 bases fitting TRBD2. The CDR3 length is 18 residues. Trimming removed 6 bases from V and 0 bases from J; junction bases left unmatched: 17. From germline, CDR1 is SQVTM and CDR2 ANQGSEA. CDR3 DNA sequence: TGCAGCGTGTTCCTAGCGGATAAGCAGACAGTAGCCAAAAACATTCAGTACTTC. It codes for CSVFLADKQTVAKNIQYF. Complete variable domain (other parts from reference TRBV29-1 and TRBJ2-4): SAVISQKPSRDICQRGTSLTIQCQVDSQVTMMFWYRQQPGQSLTLIATANQGSEATYESGFVIDKFPISRPNLTFSTLTVSNMSPEDSSIYLCSVFLADKQTVAKNIQYFGAGTRLSVL.

V gene TRBV20-1 combines with J gene TRBJ2-2, with 8 positions matching TRBD1. The CDR3 is 11 amino acids. Germline CDR1 reads DFQATT; CDR2 reads SNEGSKA (reference sequence). CDR3 protein: CSIQGARELFF. The CDR3 bases are TGCAGCATTCAGGGGGCGCGGGAGCTGTTTTTT.

This clone has just a few counts. The gene calls are TRBV5-1 and TRBJ1-2; D gene uncertain. From germline, CDR1 is SGHRS and CDR2 YFSETQ. With 0 bases removed from V and 1 base from J, the gap between germline ends came to 7 bases. This CDR3 has 14 amino acids. CDR3 protein: CASSLDSNNYGYTF. CDR3 bases: TGCGCCAGCAGCTTGGATAGCAATAACTATGGCTACACCTTC.

The table lists this clone with a few counts. The sample contains more than one DNA sequence encoding this CDR3. The CDR3 coding sequence is TGCAGCGTAAACAGGGGTGGAGAGACCCAGTACTTC. Translation gives CSVNRGGETQYF. The rearrangement uses TRBV29-1 and TRBJ2-5; TRBD1 matches at 7 bases. The junction had 5 bases not matched to a gene; V was cut back by 6 bases and J by 4 bases. Germline lookup yields CDR1 SQVTM and CDR2 ANQGSEA. The CDR3 loop spans 12 amino acids. Supplemented by reference TRBV29-1 and TRBJ2-5, the full variable domain reads SAVISQKPSRDICQRGTSLTIQCQVDSQVTMMFWYRQQPGQSLTLIATANQGSEATYESGFVIDKFPISRPNLTFSTLTVSNMSPEDSSIYLCSVNRGGETQYFGPGTRLLVL.

CDR3 region: CASSGQGLNTEAFF. The CDR3 DNA sequence: TGTGCCAGCAGCGGGCAGGGGCTGAACACTGAAGCTTTCTTT. V gene TRBV7-2 combines with J gene TRBJ1-1, with a possible D match to TRBD1 (6 bases). The CDR3 length is 14 residues. With 5 bases removed from V and 0 bases from J, the gap between germline ends came to 10 bases. Germline V gene sequence: CDR1 SGHTA, CDR2 FQGNSA.

The chain combines TRBV15 with TRBJ2-5; the D gene is possibly TRBD2 (5 bases). The J call is in doubt because the DNA end fits TRBJ2-7 better. This CDR3 comprises 13 residues. The germline V gene encodes CDR1 LNHNV and CDR2 YYDKDF (reference sequence). The CDR3 coding sequence is TGTGCCACCAGCAGTGCGGGTAGCAACGAGCAGTACTTC. As protein: CATSSAGSNEQYF.

This clone was observed a few times. The genes are TRBV4-2 and TRBJ2-7; D is possibly TRBD1 or TRBD2 (5 bases each). The CDR3 sequence is 15 residues long. Germline values: CDR1 LGHNA, CDR2 YNFKEQ. The ends were cut back, 1 base at V and 1 base at J, with 11 bases in the middle. CDR3 in DNA: TGTGCCAGCAGCCAAGTCGGGGCGGCATCCTACGAGCAGTACTTC. This gives the protein CASSQVGAASYEQYF.

The chain employs TRBV18 and TRBJ2-6; TRBD1 is a possible D gene (6 bases). The germline V gene has CDR1 KGHSH and CDR2 LQKENI. Between the trimmed V and J ends, which lost 6 bases and 0 bases, there was a span of 15 bases. The CDR3 extends over 17 amino acids. The CDR3 sequence: CASSLQGPSSGANVLTF. CDR3 DNA: TGTGCCAGCTCCTTACAGGGCCCCAGCTCTGGGGCCAACGTCCTGACTTTC.